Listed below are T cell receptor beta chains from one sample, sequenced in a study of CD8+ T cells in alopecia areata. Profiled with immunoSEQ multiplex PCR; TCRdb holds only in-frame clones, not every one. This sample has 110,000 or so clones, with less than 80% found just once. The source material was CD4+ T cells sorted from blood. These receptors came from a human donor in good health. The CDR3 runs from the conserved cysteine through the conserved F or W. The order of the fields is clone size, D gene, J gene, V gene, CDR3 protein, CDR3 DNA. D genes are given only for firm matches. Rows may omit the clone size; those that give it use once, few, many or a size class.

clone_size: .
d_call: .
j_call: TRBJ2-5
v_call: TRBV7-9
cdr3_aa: CASSIQETQYF
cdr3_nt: TGTGCCAGCAGCATCCAAGAGACCCAGTACTTC

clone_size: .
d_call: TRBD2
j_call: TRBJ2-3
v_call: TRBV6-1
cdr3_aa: CASSDTLAGAGDTQYF
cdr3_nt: TGTGCCAGCAGTGACACACTAGCGGGGGCGGGAGATACGCAGTATTTT

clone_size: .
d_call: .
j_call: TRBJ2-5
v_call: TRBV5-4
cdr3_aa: CASSLIGATQYF
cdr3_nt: TGTGCCAGCAGCCTAATTGGAGCGACCCAGTACTTC

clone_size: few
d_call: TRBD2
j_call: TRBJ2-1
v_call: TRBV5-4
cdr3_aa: CASSLSGGNSYEQFF
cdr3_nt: TGTGCCAGCAGCCTAAGCGGGGGGAATTCTTATGAGCAGTTCTTC

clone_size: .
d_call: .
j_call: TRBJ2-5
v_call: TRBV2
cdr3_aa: CASTPRTGNQETQYF
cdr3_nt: TGTGCCAGCACCCCTAGGACGGGGAACCAAGAGACCCAGTACTTC

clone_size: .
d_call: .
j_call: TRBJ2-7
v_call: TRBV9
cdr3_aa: CASSVWQGDTSSEQYF
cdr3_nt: TGTGCCAGCAGCGTATGGCAGGGTGACACGTCGAGTGAGCAGTACTTC

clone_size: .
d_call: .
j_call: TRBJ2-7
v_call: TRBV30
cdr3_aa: CAWVPLQNSYEQYF
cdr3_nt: TGTGCCTGGGTCCCGCTACAGAACTCCTACGAGCAGTACTTC

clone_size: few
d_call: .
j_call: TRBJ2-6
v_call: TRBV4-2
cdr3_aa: CASSQESLRSGANVLTF
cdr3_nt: TGTGCCAGCAGCCAAGAAAGCCTACGCTCTGGGGCCAACGTCCTGACTTTC

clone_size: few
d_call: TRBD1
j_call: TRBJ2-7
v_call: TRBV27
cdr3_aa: CASSLPPTGGVFYEQYF
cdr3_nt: TGTGCCAGCAGCTTACCCCCGACAGGGGGTGTCTTCTACGAGCAGTACTTC

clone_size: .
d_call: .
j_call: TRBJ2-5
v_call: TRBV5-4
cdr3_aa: CASSLGHGAEDQETQYF
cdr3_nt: TGTGCCAGCAGCTTGGGACACGGGGCTGAGGACCAAGAGACCCAGTACTTC

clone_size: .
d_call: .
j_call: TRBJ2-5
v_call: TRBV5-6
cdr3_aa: CASSPYTRPQETQYF
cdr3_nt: TGTGCCAGCAGCCCCTACACTCGCCCCCAAGAGACCCAGTACTTC

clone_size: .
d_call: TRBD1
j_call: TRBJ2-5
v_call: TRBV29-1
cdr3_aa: CSAGQGQETQYF
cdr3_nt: TGCAGCGCTGGACAGGGCCAAGAGACCCAGTACTTC

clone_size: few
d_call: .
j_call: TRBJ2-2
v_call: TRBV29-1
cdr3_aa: CSVTKGESNTGELFF
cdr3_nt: TGCAGCGTTACAAAGGGTGAATCGAACACCGGGGAGCTGTTTTTT

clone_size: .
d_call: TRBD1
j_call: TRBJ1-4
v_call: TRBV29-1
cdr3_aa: CSVRTGTNEKLFF
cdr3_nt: TGCAGCGTCCGGACAGGGACTAATGAAAAACTGTTTTTT